The T cell receptor beta chain described here comes from a study of blood T cell repertoires in COVID-19. Data came from immunoSEQ multiplex PCR; TCRdb stores just in-frame clones and leaves some out. The top ten clones hold 9.5% to 12% of a sample with about 130,000 clones, 86% of them seen once. Trimming pared 8 bases from V and 2 bases from J, leaving 7 bases between. This CDR3 contains 11 residues. CDR1 is MDHEN and CDR2 is SYDVKM in the germline V gene. The V call is TRBV28, the J call TRBJ2-7; no reliable D call. The sample consisted of peripheral blood. This TCR was recovered from a woman aged 65 to 85 with COVID-19, enrolled during active disease. The CDR3 is CASSSAYEQYF. CDR3 in DNA: TGTGCCAGCTCCTCGGCCTACGAGCAGTACTTC.